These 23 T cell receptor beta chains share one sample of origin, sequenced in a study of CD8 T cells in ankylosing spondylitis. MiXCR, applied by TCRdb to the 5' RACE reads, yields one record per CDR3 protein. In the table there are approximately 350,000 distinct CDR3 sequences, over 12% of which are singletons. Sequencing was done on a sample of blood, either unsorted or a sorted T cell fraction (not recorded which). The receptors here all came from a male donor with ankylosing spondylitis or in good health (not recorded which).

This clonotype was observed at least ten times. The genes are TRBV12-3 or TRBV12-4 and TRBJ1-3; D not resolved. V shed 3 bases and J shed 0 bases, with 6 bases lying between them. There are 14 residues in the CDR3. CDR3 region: CASSLHSSGNTIYF. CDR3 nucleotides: TGTGCCAGCAGTTTGCACAGCTCTGGAAACACCATATATTTT.

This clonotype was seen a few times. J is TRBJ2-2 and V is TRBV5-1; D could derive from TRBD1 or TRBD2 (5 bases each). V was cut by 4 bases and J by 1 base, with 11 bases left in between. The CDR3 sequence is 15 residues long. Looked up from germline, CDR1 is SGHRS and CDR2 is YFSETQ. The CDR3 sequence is CASSEGTENTGELFF. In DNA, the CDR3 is TGCGCCAGCAGCGAGGGGACGGAGAACACCGGGGAGCTGTTTTTT.

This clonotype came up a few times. Here the CDR3 reads CASSLAGTGNYQPQHF. The CDR3 nucleotides are TGTGCCAGCAGCTTAGCGGGGACAGGGAATTATCAGCCCCAGCATTTT. This chain uses TRBV7-8 with TRBJ1-5; TRBD1 matches at 9 bases. CDR1 is SGHVS and CDR2 is FQNEAQ in the germline V gene. This CDR3 spans 16 amino acids. V trimming: 0 bases; J trimming: 5 bases; junction bases outside the gene matches: 5.

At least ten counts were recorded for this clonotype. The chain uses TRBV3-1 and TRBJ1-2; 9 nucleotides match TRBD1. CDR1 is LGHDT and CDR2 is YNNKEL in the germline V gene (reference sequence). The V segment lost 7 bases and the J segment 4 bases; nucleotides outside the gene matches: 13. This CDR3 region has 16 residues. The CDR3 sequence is CASTGTGSAPSYGYTF. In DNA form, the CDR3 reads TGTGCCAGCACCGGGACAGGGTCCGCCCCGAGCTATGGCTACACCTTC.

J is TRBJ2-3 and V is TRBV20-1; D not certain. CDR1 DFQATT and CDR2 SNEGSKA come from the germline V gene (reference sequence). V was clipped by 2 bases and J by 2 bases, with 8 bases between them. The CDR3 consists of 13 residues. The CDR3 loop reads CSARPVNTDTQYF. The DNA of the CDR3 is TGCAGTGCTAGACCAGTGAACACAGATACGCAGTATTTT.

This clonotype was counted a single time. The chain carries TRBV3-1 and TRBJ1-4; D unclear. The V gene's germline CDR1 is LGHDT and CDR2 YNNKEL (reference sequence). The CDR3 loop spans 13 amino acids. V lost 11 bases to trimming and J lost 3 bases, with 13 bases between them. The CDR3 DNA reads TGTGCCTCAAGCACGAGTTCTAATGAAAAACTGTTTTTT. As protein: CASSTSSNEKLFF.

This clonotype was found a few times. The chain's CDR3 is CASSQRGLFNQPQHF. CDR3 DNA: TGCGCCAGCAGCCAGAGGGGATTATTTAATCAGCCCCAGCATTTT. The V call is TRBV4-1, the J call TRBJ1-5; D may be TRBD1 (5 bases). CDR3 size: 15 residues. The V end was cut by 3 bases, the J end by 4 bases, with 13 bases between. Germline CDR1 reads MGHRA; CDR2 reads YSYEKL.

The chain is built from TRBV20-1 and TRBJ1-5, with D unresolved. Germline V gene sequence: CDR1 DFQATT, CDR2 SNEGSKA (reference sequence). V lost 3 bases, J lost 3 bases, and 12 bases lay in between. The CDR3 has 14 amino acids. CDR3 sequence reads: CSAREIKNNQPQHF. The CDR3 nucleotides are TGCAGTGCTAGGGAGATTAAGAACAATCAGCCCCAGCATTTT.

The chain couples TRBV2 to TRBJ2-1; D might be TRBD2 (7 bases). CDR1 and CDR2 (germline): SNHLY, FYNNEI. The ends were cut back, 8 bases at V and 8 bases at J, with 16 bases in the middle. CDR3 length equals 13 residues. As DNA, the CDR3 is TGTGCCAGCTCTAAGGGGGGGGGCTATGAGCAGTTCTTC. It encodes CASSKGGGYEQFF.

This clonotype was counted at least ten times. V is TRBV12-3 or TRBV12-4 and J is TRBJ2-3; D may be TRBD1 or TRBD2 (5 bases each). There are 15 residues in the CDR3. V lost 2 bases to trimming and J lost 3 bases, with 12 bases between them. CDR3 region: CASSLRGRGTDTQYF. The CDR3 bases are TGTGCCAGCAGTTTAAGGGGTCGGGGTACAGATACGCAGTATTTT.

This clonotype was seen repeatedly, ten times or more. The CDR3 DNA reads as TGTGCCAGCAGCCAAGCCCTGACCGGGACTGGTCAAATGGAGACCCAGTACTTC. Encoded protein: CASSQALTGTGQMETQYF. V gene TRBV4-2 combines with J gene TRBJ2-5; a possible D gene is TRBD2 (6 bases). This CDR3 region has 18 residues. The germline gives CDR1 LGHNA, CDR2 YNFKEQ. With 1 base removed from V and 5 bases from J, the gap between germline ends came to 23 bases.

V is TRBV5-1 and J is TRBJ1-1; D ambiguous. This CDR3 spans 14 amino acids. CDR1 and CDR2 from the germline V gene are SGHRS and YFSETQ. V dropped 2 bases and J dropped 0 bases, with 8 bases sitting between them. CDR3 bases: TGCGCCAGCAGCTTAAGTATTATGAACACTGAAGCTTTCTTT. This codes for CASSLSIMNTEAFF.

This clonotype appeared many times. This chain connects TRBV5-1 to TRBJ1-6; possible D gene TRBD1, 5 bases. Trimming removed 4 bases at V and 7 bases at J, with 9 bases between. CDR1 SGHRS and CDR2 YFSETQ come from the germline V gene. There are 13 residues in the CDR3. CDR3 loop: CASSPEGNSPLHF. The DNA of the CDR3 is TGCGCCAGCAGCCCGGAGGGGAATTCACCCCTCCACTTT.

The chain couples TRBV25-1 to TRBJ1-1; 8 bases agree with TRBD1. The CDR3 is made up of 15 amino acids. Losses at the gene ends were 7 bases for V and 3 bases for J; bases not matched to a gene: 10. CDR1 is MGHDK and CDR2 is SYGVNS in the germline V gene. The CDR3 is CASTKLTGVDTEAFF. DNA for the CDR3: TGTGCCAGCACCAAGTTGACAGGGGTGGACACTGAAGCTTTCTTT.

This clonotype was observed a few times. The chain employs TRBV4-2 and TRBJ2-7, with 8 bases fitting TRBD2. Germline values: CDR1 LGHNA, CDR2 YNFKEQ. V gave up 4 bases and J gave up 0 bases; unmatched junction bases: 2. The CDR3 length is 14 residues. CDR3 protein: CASSLSGNSYEQYF. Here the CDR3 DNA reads TGTGCCAGCAGCCTTAGCGGGAACTCCTACGAGCAGTACTTC.

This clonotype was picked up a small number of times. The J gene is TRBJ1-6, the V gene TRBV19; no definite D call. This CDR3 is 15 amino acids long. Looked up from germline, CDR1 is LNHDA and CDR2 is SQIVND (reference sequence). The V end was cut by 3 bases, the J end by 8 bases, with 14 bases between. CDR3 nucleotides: TGTGCCAGTAGTATTTTCAGCTTGGGCGATTCACCCCTCCACTTT. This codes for CASSIFSLGDSPLHF.

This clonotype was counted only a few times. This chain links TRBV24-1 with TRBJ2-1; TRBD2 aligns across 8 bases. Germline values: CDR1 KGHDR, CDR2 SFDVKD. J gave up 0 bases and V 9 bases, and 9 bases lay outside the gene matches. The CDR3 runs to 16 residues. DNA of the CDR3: TGTGCCACCGCGGGGGGCGGTGGAAGCTCCTACAATGAGCAGTTCTTC. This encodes CATAGGGGSSYNEQFF.

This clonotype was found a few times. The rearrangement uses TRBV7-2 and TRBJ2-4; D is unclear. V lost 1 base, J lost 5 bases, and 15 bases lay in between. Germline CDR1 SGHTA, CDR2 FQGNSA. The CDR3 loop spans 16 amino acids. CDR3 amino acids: CASSLGYGQTQNIQYF. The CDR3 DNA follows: TGTGCCAGCAGCTTAGGATATGGGCAGACCCAAAACATTCAGTACTTC.

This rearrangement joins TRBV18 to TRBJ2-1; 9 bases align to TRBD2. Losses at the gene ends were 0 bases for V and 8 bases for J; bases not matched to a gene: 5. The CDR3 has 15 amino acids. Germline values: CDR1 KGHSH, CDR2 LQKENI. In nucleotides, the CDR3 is TGTGCCAGCTCACCACCGGGACTAGCTCTACATGAGCAGTTCTTC. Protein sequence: CASSPPGLALHEQFF.

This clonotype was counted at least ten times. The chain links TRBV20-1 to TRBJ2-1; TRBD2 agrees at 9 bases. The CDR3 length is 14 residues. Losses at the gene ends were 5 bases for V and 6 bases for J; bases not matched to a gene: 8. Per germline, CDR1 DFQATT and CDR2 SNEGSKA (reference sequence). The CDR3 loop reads CSAPGTSKGNEQFF. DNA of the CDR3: TGCAGTGCTCCAGGGACTAGCAAGGGCAATGAGCAGTTCTTC.

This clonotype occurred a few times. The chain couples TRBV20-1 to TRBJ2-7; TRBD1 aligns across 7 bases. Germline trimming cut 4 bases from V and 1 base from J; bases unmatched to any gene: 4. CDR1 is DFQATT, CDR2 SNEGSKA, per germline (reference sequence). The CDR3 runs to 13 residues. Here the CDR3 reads CSAIGTVSYEQYF. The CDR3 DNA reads TGCAGTGCTATCGGGACAGTTTCCTACGAGCAGTACTTC.

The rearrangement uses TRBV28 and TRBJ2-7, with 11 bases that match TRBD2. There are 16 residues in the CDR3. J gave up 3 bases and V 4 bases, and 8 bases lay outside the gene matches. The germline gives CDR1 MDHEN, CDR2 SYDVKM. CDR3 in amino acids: CASSSTTSGKFYEQYF. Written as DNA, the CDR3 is TGTGCCAGCAGTTCCACGACTAGCGGGAAATTCTACGAGCAGTACTTC.

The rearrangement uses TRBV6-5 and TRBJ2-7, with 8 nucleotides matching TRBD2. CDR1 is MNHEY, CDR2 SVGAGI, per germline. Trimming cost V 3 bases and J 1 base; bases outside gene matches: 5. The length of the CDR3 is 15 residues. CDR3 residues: CASSYRIAGSYEQYF. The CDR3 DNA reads TGTGCCAGCAGTTATCGAATAGCGGGGTCCTACGAGCAGTACTTC.